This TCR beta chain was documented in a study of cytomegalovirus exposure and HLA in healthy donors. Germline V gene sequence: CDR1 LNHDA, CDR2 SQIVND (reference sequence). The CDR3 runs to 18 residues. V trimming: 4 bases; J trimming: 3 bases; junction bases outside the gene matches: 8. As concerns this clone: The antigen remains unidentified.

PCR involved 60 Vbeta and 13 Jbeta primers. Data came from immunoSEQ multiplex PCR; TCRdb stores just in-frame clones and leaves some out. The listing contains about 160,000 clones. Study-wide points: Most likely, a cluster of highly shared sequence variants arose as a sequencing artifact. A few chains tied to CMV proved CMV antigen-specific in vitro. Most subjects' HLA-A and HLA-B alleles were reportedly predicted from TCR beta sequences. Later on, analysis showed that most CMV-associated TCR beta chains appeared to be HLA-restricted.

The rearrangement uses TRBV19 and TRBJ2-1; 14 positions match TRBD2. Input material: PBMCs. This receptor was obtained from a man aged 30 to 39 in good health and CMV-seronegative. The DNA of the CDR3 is TGTGCCAGTAGTAGCGGACTAGCGGGAGGACAGATCTACAATGAGCAGTTCTTC. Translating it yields CASSSGLAGGQIYNEQFF.